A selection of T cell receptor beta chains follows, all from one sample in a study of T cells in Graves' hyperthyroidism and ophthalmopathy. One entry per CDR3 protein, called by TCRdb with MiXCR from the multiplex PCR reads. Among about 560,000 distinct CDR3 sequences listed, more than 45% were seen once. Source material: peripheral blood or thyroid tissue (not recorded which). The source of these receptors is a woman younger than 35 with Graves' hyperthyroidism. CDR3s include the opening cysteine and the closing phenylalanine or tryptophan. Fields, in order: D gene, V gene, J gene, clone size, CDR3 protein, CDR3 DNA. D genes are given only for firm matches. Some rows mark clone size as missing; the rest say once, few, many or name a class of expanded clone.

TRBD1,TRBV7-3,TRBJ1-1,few,CASSSRTGGTEAFF,TGTGCCAGCAGCTCCCGGACAGGAGGGACTGAAGCTTTCTTT
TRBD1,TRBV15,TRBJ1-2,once,CATSRPTGTGGYGYTF,TGTGCCACCAGCAGGCCGACCGGGACAGGGGGCTATGGCTACACCTTC
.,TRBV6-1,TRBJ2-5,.,CASPSRGYDETQYF,TGTGCCAGCCCCTCCCGGGGGTATGACGAGACCCAGTACTTC
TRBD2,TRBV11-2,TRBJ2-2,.,CASSLGLDVRELFF,TGTGCCAGCAGCTTGGGACTAGATGTCAGGGAGCTGTTTTTT
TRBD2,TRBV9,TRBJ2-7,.,CASSPTGGDYEQYF,TGTGCCAGCAGTCCAACCGGGGGGGACTACGAGCAGTACTTC
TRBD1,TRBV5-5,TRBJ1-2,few,CASSPDRENYGYTF,TGTGCCAGCAGCCCGGACAGGGAAAACTATGGCTACACCTTC
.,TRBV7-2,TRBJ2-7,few,CASSQGLGFSYEQYF,TGTGCCAGCAGCCAAGGGTTAGGGTTTTCCTACGAGCAGTACTTC
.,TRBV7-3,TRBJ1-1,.,CASSYSPNTEAFF,TGTGCCAGCAGCTACAGTCCGAACACTGAAGCTTTCTTT
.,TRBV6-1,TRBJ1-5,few,CASGGFGQPQHF,TGTGCCAGCGGGGGTTTCGGGCAGCCCCAGCATTTT
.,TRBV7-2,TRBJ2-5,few,CASSHPNRAEGTQYF,TGTGCCAGCAGCCATCCTAATCGGGCCGAGGGGACCCAGTACTTC